This TCR beta chain was observed in a study of cytomegalovirus exposure and HLA in healthy donors. About this clone: Antigen specificity is unknown.

The PCR was carried out with 60 Vbeta primers and 13 Jbeta primers. In the original workflow: Around 80 million unique TCR beta chains, roughly 11 million of them shared, were counted by a later analysis. The data were produced by immunoSEQ multiplex PCR, yet TCRdb's version contains in-frame clones alone and is incomplete. V, J and clone size are taken as reported in that table, and D and trimming were inferred from the DNA itself. The sample records under 150,000 clones, about three quarters being singletons. Trimming took 3 bases from V and 0 from J; bases not matched to a gene: 7. Germline loops: CDR1 MNHEY, CDR2 SMNVEV (reference sequence). This CDR3 has 17 residues. Study-wide points: Clonal expansion, a later analysis showed, was greater in HLA-associated TCR beta chains than in equally common others.

This receptor was obtained from a woman aged 40 to 50 in good health and CMV-seronegative. This chain uses TRBV27 with TRBJ2-3; TRBD2 agrees at 9 bases. The specimen sequenced was PBMCs. CDR3 in amino acids: CASSFGSGSSSTDTQYF. In DNA, the CDR3 is TGTGCCAGCAGTTTTGGTAGCGGGAGCTCTAGCACAGATACGCAGTATTTT.